The 18 T cell receptor beta chains below were found in one sample sequenced in a study of a mutant IDH1 vaccine in newly diagnosed glioma. Profiling relied on immunoSEQ multiplex PCR, and the TCRdb table lists in-frame clones only, not all of them. The sample gives approximately 57,000 clones, approximately 86% of which show up once; 2.5% to 3.5% is in the top ten. Time point denoted: week 5, during vaccination. All doses held 300 ug of mutant IDH1 20-mer peptide, with topical imiquimod. Their antigen targets remain unknown. This specimen was PBMCs, taken from a glioma patient whose treatment included an IDH1 peptide vaccine. Every receptor here comes from a woman between 18 and 29 years old with glioma. Some clones in this sample may be carry-over from other donors' samples.

Comment on this clone: An end of the junction does not agree with germline; a read error may underlie this. The chain employs TRBV5-6 and TRBJ2-7; D gene ambiguous. There are 11 residues in the CDR3. Germline assignment: CDR1 SGHDT and CDR2 YYEEEE. CDR3 in DNA: TGTGCCAGCAGCTTGGGTGCCCTCGTACACTTC. Amino acid sequence: CASSLGALVHF.

A few counts support this clone. The chain employs TRBV5-6 and TRBJ1-2, with D uncertain. Germline V gives CDR1 SGHDT, CDR2 YYEEEE. The CDR3 spans 12 residues. The V gene lost 3 bases and the J gene lost 6 bases, with 9 bases spanning the gap. CDR3 protein: CASSWPWDGYTF. The CDR3 DNA sequence: TGTGCCAGCAGCTGGCCCTGGGATGGCTACACCTTC.

This sequence joins TRBV19 and TRBJ2-7; 8 bases are shared with TRBD2. V shed 6 bases, J shed 0 bases, and the junction held 16 bases outside the gene matches. The CDR3 runs to 18 residues. The germline gives CDR1 LNHDA, CDR2 SQIVND (reference sequence). CDR3 protein: CASSQKPAGVSSSYEQYF. In DNA form, the CDR3 reads TGTGCCAGTAGCCAAAAGCCAGCGGGAGTTTCTAGCTCCTACGAGCAGTACTTC.

The rearrangement uses TRBV5-1 and TRBJ1-5; TRBD1 matches 8 bases. With V trimmed by 2 bases and J by 6 bases, 10 bases remained unmatched. This CDR3 comprises 16 residues. Germline assignment: CDR1 SGHRS and CDR2 YFSETQ. CDR3 protein: CASSFNPTGGSQPQHF. The CDR3, as DNA: TGCGCCAGCAGCTTTAACCCCACAGGGGGGAGTCAGCCCCAGCATTTT. Together with reference TRBV5-1 and TRBJ1-5, the CDR3 gives the full variable domain: KAGVTQTPRYLIKTRGQQVTLSCSPISGHRSVSWYQQTPGQGLQFLFEYFSETQRNKGNFPGRFSGRQFSNSRSEMNVSTLELGDSALYLCASSFNPTGGSQPQHFGDGTRLSIL.

The chain uses TRBV7-2 and TRBJ2-1; 9 nucleotides align to TRBD2. The junction had 10 bases not matched to a gene; V was cut back by 1 base and J by 9 bases. The CDR3 has 16 residues. Germline values: CDR1 SGHTA, CDR2 FQGNSA. The CDR3 nucleotides read TGTGCCAGCAGCTTAGTTGGCGGGGGGGCCGGGAGTGAGCAGTTCTTC. As protein: CASSLVGGGAGSEQFF. Based on the CDR3 plus reference TRBV7-2 and TRBJ2-1, the full variable domain is GAGVSQSPSNKVTEKGKDVELRCDPISGHTALYWYRQSLGQGLEFLIYFQGNSAPDKSGLPSDRFSAERTGGSVSTLTIQRTQQEDSAVYLCASSLVGGGAGSEQFFGPGTRLTVL.

This clone was detected only a few times. The chain links TRBV11-3 to TRBJ2-7, with no clear D. Germline CDR1 is SGHNT and CDR2 is YENEEA. The CDR3 is made up of 13 amino acids. V lost 2 bases and J 2 bases, leaving 7 bases between the germline ends. The CDR3: CASSLRDTYEQYF. The CDR3 DNA reads TGTGCCAGCAGCTTACGAGACACCTACGAGCAGTACTTC.

This clone was seen once. V usage is TRBV19 and J usage is TRBJ1-1, with D perhaps matching TRBD1 (6 bases). This CDR3 spans 15 amino acids. Germline V gene sequence: CDR1 LNHDA, CDR2 SQIVND (reference sequence). Trimming removed 4 bases from V and 3 bases from J, with 15 bases in between. The CDR3 protein is CASSKYREDDTEAFF. CDR3 DNA: TGTGCCAGTAGTAAGTACAGGGAGGACGACACTGAAGCTTTCTTT.

The genes are TRBV5-4 and TRBJ1-3; 7 nucleotides agree with TRBD1. V dropped 4 bases and J dropped 2; count of bases not matched to a gene: 6. The CDR3 sequence is 15 residues long. Looked up from germline, CDR1 is SGHNT and CDR2 is YYREEE (reference sequence). CDR3 bases: TGTGCCAGCAGCGCGCCGGGACAGACTGGAAACACCATATATTTT. It is translated as CASSAPGQTGNTIYF. Complete variable domain (other parts from reference TRBV5-4 and TRBJ1-3): ETGVTQSPTHLIKTRGQQVTLRCSSQSGHNTVSWYQQALGQGPQFIFQYYREEENGRGNFPPRFSGLQFPNYSSELNVNALELDDSALYLCASSAPGQTGNTIYFGEGSWLTVV.

The rearrangement uses TRBV9 and TRBJ1-1; a weak D match, TRBD1 (5 bases). CDR1 SGDLS and CDR2 YYNGEE come from the germline V gene. This CDR3 has 16 amino acids. The V gene lost 0 bases and the J gene lost 2 bases, with 14 bases spanning the gap. CDR3 coding DNA: TGTGCCAGCAGCGTAGGTGTGAGAGGGACTAACACTGAAGCTTTCTTT. Its translation: CASSVGVRGTNTEAFF. The whole variable domain, filled in from reference TRBV9 and TRBJ1-1, reads DSGVTQTPKHLITATGQRVTLRCSPRSGDLSVYWYQQSLDQGLQFLIQYYNGEERAKGNILERFSAQQFPDLHSELNLSSLELGDSALYFCASSVGVRGTNTEAFFGQGTRLTVV.

The CDR3 DNA is TGTGCCAGTAGTATCGACAGTTATGAAGCTTTCTTT. Its translation: CASSIDSYEAFF. The gene calls are TRBV19 and TRBJ1-1; possibly TRBD1 for D (5 bases). The CDR3 runs 12 residues. Trimming took 3 bases from V and 7 from J, leaving 9 bases between them. Germline V CDR1 and CDR2: LNHDA, SQIVND (reference sequence). The whole variable domain, remainder taken from reference TRBV19 and TRBJ1-1, is DGGITQSPKYLFRKEGQNVTLSCEQNLNHDAMYWYRQDPGQGLRLIYYSQIVNDFQKGDIAEGYSVSREKKESFPLTVTSAQKNPTAFYLCASSIDSYEAFFGQGTRLTVV.

This chain connects TRBV10-1 to TRBJ1-3; D gene unclear. Germline lookup yields CDR1 WNHNN and CDR2 SYGVQD (reference sequence). This CDR3 is 14 amino acids long. Trimming shortened V by 2 bases and J by 0 bases, and 5 bases separated the two germline ends. Here the CDR3 DNA reads TGCGCCAGCAGTGAGGGGCTCTCTGGAAACACCATATATTTT. Protein product: CASSEGLSGNTIYF.

J is TRBJ1-1 and V is TRBV10-2, with TRBD1 matching 8 bases. CDR3 length: 14 amino acids. CDR1 is WSHSY, CDR2 SAAADI, per germline. The junction had 8 bases not matched to a gene; V was cut back by 7 bases and J by 4 bases. CDR3 nucleotides: TGCGCCAGCACGGACAGGGTTTGGGGCACTGAAGCTTTCTTT. Its protein is CASTDRVWGTEAFF.

The gene calls are TRBV11-2 and TRBJ1-3, with a possible D match to TRBD1 (6 bases). Trimming left V 3 bases short and J 2 bases short, with 8 bases between. The germline CDR1 and CDR2 sequences are SGHAT and FQNNGV. This CDR3 region has 14 residues. CDR3 DNA sequence: TGTGCCAGCAGCTTTTGGGGGCCTGGAAACACCATATATTTT. Residues: CASSFWGPGNTIYF.

The chain joins TRBV6-1 to TRBJ2-7; the match to TRBD1 covers 9 bases. This CDR3 has 16 amino acids. V lost 2 bases to trimming and J lost 0 bases; unmatched junction nucleotides: 5. The germline V gene has CDR1 MNHNS and CDR2 SASEGT. The DNA of the CDR3 is TGTGCCAGCAGTGAAACACCGGGACAGGGCTCCTACGAGCAGTACTTC. Translation: CASSETPGQGSYEQYF.

V and J are TRBV6-5 and TRBJ1-1; tentative D call: TRBD1 (5 bases). V lost 5 bases and J lost 5, with 15 bases in between. Germline CDR1 reads MNHEY; CDR2 reads SVGAGI. The CDR3 is 14 amino acids. The CDR3 loop reads CASSARGPGTEAFF. The CDR3, as DNA: TGTGCCAGCAGTGCGAGGGGTCCTGGGACTGAAGCTTTCTTT.

The chain links TRBV20-1 to TRBJ2-7; 8 bases are shared with TRBD2. The CDR3 loop spans 11 amino acids. CDR1 and CDR2 (germline): DFQATT, SNEGSKA (reference sequence). J gave up 5 bases and V 5 bases, and 2 bases lay outside the gene matches. The CDR3 DNA reads TGCAGTGCTTCGGGGGGGAACGAGCAGTACTTC. It yields the protein CSASGGNEQYF.

V and J are TRBV5-1 and TRBJ2-6; D may be TRBD1 (6 bases). This CDR3 spans 19 amino acids. Trimming stripped 1 base from V and 1 base from J, with 18 bases between. The germline V gene encodes CDR1 SGHRS and CDR2 YFSETQ. The CDR3 DNA follows: TGCGCCAGCAGCTTGCTCCTTGCAGGGGCTGAATCTGGGGCCAACGTCCTGACTTTC. Its protein is CASSLLLAGAESGANVLTF.

This clone has a handful of counts. The chain has TRBV10-3 and TRBJ1-5; the D gene is possibly TRBD1 (6 bases). Germline V CDR1 and CDR2: ENHRY, SYGVKD. The ends were cut back, 3 bases at V and 7 bases at J, with 13 bases in the middle. The CDR3 contains 14 residues. The CDR3 protein is CAISDGGGKQPQHF. The CDR3 region has the DNA TGTGCCATCAGTGACGGGGGCGGGAAGCAGCCCCAGCATTTT.